This entry is about one TCR beta chain. The record originates from a study of T cell responses to AZD1222 COVID-19 vaccine. Study background: Second doses were pooled across both intervals (about 4 or about 12 weeks).

Per the germline V gene, CDR1 is SGHRS and CDR2 is YFSETQ. The J segment lost 9 bases and the V segment lost 7 bases, leaving 9 bases of the junction unmatched. The CDR3 runs 14 residues. Measured with immunoSEQ multiplex PCR; TCRdb has only the in-frame clones, and not every one. The sample comprises 100,000 to 150,000 clones, 80% to 90% of which are singletons, and more than 5.5% rests with the top ten. The receptor was isolated from an adult in good health. V is TRBV5-1 and J is TRBJ1-6, with 8 nucleotides matching TRBD1. The source was peripheral blood, collected on day 0 of AZD1222 vaccination. This CDR3 is CASFDQGAGSPLHF. CDR3 nucleotides: TGCGCCAGCTTTGATCAGGGGGCAGGTTCACCCCTCCACTTT.